A single sample is the source of the 5 T cell receptor beta chains below, sequenced in a study of B cell selection in AIRE deficiency. Sorted regulatory T cells were CD4-positive, CD25-high and CD127-low or negative. Produced via immunoSEQ multiplex PCR; TCRdb's table is partial and in-frame only. The table has tens of thousands of clones, roughly 91% seen once. The sequencing input was CD4+CD25+ Tregs sorted from PBMCs. These receptors all stem from a human donor in good health.

V is TRBV6-8 and J is TRBJ2-6; perhaps TRBD1 as D (5 bases). Trimming pared 2 bases from V and 0 bases from J, leaving 14 bases between. The CDR3 covers 18 residues. Germline CDR1 MNHGY, CDR2 SAAAGT. CDR3 sequence reads: CASSYQKQAPSGANVLTF. The CDR3, as DNA: TGTGCCAGCAGTTACCAGAAACAGGCCCCCTCTGGGGCCAACGTCCTGACTTTC.

A note on this clone: The same CDR3 also results from other DNA sequences found in this sample. The V call is TRBV6-1, the J call TRBJ2-3; 11 bases map to TRBD2. Trimming cost V 4 bases and J 8 bases; bases outside gene matches: 23. This CDR3 contains 20 residues. Per the germline V gene, CDR1 is MNHNS and CDR2 is SASEGT. The CDR3 loop is CASSAITPQRGSGGAGTQYF. The DNA of the CDR3 is TGTGCCAGCAGTGCTATTACACCCCAACGGGGTAGCGGGGGGGCGGGTACGCAGTATTTT.

The chain uses TRBV5-4 and TRBJ2-3; a weak D match, TRBD1 (5 bases). The germline V gene has CDR1 SGHNT and CDR2 YYREEE (reference sequence). Between the trimmed V and J ends, which lost 2 bases and 0 bases, there was a span of 10 bases. The CDR3 spans 15 residues. The DNA for the CDR3 is TGTGCCAGCAGCTTAGGGGCCGTGAGCACAGATACGCAGTATTTT. This codes for CASSLGAVSTDTQYF.

The chain carries TRBV7-9 and TRBJ1-2; 8 bases line up with TRBD1. Per the germline V gene, CDR1 is SEHNR and CDR2 is FQNEAQ (reference sequence). This CDR3 spans 13 amino acids. V shed 8 bases and J 4 bases; nucleotides not matched to a gene: 6. The DNA of the CDR3 is TGTGCCAGCGGCGACAGGGGATCCTATGGCTACACCTTC. This translates into CASGDRGSYGYTF.

The V gene is TRBV11-2, the J gene TRBJ2-5, with TRBD2 matching 8 bases. The CDR3 spans 15 residues. Germline V lookup: CDR1 SGHAT, CDR2 FQNNGV. V trimming: 1 base; J trimming: 5 bases; junction bases outside the gene matches: 6. The CDR3 protein is CASSLARGGRETQYF. In nucleotides, the CDR3 is TGTGCCAGCAGCTTAGCCCGGGGGGGCCGCGAGACCCAGTACTTC.